The 30 T cell receptor beta chains listed next were all sequenced from one sample in a study of shared clonotypes between healthy human individuals. Only CD45RO-negative cells positively selected for CCR7 counted as naive CD8 cells, so terminally differentiated effector memory CD45RA+ cells were excluded. Sequencing used immunoSEQ multiplex PCR; TCRdb keeps in-frame clones, though not all of them. The profile shows approximately 740,000 clones, 80% to 95% of them singletons. Sequencing used naive CD8+ T cells sorted from blood. The receptors derive from a man between 25 and 39 years old in good health.

The V call is TRBV28, the J call TRBJ2-7; 8 nucleotides match TRBD1. Germline assignment: CDR1 MDHEN and CDR2 SYDVKM. Trimming removed 8 bases from V and 2 bases from J; junction bases left unmatched: 8. This CDR3 has 14 residues. The DNA for the CDR3 is TGTGCCAGCCATACACAGGGGGAAGCCTACGAGCAGTACTTC. This encodes CASHTQGEAYEQYF.

The chain joins TRBV7-3 to TRBJ2-2, with D perhaps matching TRBD1 or TRBD2 (6 bases each). Trimming took 2 bases from V and 7 from J, leaving 14 bases between them. This CDR3 comprises 15 residues. Germline V lookup: CDR1 SGHTA, CDR2 FQGTGA. The CDR3 coding sequence is TGTGCCAGCAGCTTATCTACGGGGGCAGGCGGGGAGCTGTTTTTT. Amino acid sequence: CASSLSTGAGGELFF.

The chain recombines TRBV5-1 with TRBJ2-5; TRBD1 is a possible D gene (6 bases). The CDR3 has 15 amino acids. CDR1 SGHRS and CDR2 YFSETQ come from the germline V gene. V lost 2 bases and J 5 bases, leaving 16 bases between the germline ends. CDR3 protein: CASSFPTGPRETQYF. The CDR3, as DNA: TGCGCCAGCAGCTTCCCCACAGGGCCGCGGGAGACCCAGTACTTC.

This chain links TRBV29-1 with TRBJ2-7, with 9 nucleotides matching TRBD1. Germline trimming cut 7 bases from V and 3 bases from J; bases unmatched to any gene: 4. The CDR3 is 12 residues long. Germline V lookup: CDR1 SQVTM, CDR2 ANQGSEA. DNA for the CDR3: TGCAGCGCGGGACAGGGCGGCTACGAGCAGTACTTC. The encoded protein is CSAGQGGYEQYF.

V and J are TRBV5-5 and TRBJ2-7; 12 bases line up with TRBD1. Germline V lookup: CDR1 SGHKS, CDR2 YYEKEE (reference sequence). V was clipped by 1 base and J by 3 bases; unmatched bases: 5. This CDR3 region has 16 residues. The CDR3 loop is CASSLFGTGGFYEQYF. CDR3 nucleotides: TGTGCCAGCAGCTTGTTTGGGACAGGGGGCTTCTACGAGCAGTACTTC.

The chain carries TRBV6-6 and TRBJ1-1, with unresolved D. The V and J ends lost 7 bases and 0 bases respectively, with 12 bases between them. This CDR3 is built from 14 residues. Germline lookup yields CDR1 MNHNY and CDR2 SVGAGI (reference sequence). CDR3 coding DNA: TGTGCCAGCATCAAAGGGAAGATGAACACTGAAGCTTTCTTT. Translation: CASIKGKMNTEAFF.

The V call is TRBV2, the J call TRBJ1-5, with 10 positions matching TRBD1. This CDR3 has 15 amino acids. V lost 6 bases and J lost 2; bases outside the gene matches: 4. Germline V gene lookup returns CDR1 SNHLY and CDR2 FYNNEI. The CDR3 loop is CASSRGTGGNQPQHF. CDR3 in DNA: TGTGCCAGCAGCCGCGGGACAGGGGGCAATCAGCCCCAGCATTTT.

This clone occurred once. V usage is TRBV4-3 and J usage is TRBJ2-1; 9 bases align to TRBD2. CDR1 is LGHNA and CDR2 is YSLEER in the germline V gene. The CDR3 sequence is 16 residues long. V lost 6 bases to trimming and J lost 9 bases; unmatched junction nucleotides: 15. The CDR3: CASSSSGIVPLSEQFF. Written as DNA, the CDR3 is TGCGCCAGCAGTTCTAGCGGGATAGTTCCCTTAAGTGAGCAGTTCTTC.

This rearrangement joins TRBV11-2 to TRBJ2-2, with 9 bases matching TRBD1. J lost 4 bases, V lost 5 bases, and 2 bases had no gene match. Germline values: CDR1 SGHAT, CDR2 FQNNGV. The CDR3 extends over 14 amino acids. The CDR3, as DNA: TGTGCCAGCAGCCGGGGACAGGGCACCGGGGAGCTGTTTTTT. It is translated as CASSRGQGTGELFF.

DNA for the CDR3: TGTGCCAGCACCATGACTAGCGGGAGGACCCACGGGGAGCTGTTTTTT. Its protein is CASTMTSGRTHGELFF. The chain employs TRBV5-5 and TRBJ2-2, with 13 bases aligning to TRBD2. The CDR3 consists of 16 residues. The V gene end was trimmed by 6 bases and the J gene end by 7 bases; junction bases not matched to a gene: 9. The germline CDR1 and CDR2 sequences are SGHKS and YYEKEE (reference sequence). Looking up the rest from reference TRBV5-5 and TRBJ2-2 gives the full variable domain: DAGVTQSPTHLIKTRGQQVTLRCSPISGHKSVSWYQQVLGQGPQFIFQYYEKEERGRGNFPDRFSARQFPNYSSELNVNALLLGDSALYLCASTMTSGRTHGELFFGEGSRLTVL.

The chain carries TRBV29-1 and TRBJ2-1; TRBD2 is a possible D gene (6 bases). V gave up 0 bases and J gave up 4 bases, with 10 bases separating them. The CDR3 covers 14 residues. Per the germline V gene, CDR1 is SQVTM and CDR2 is ANQGSEA. Here the CDR3 reads CSVEELAEYNEQFF. CDR3 DNA sequence: TGCAGCGTTGAAGAACTAGCAGAATACAATGAGCAGTTCTTC.

V usage is TRBV27 and J usage is TRBJ1-2, with 9 bases identical to TRBD1. The CDR3 consists of 23 residues. Unmatched junction bases numbered 29, after V lost 5 bases and J lost 1 base. Germline V gene data show CDR1 as MNHEY and CDR2 as SMNVEV (reference sequence). As DNA, the CDR3 is TGTGCCAGCAGTCCTACCCTCCACCTTCCGCCGGGACAGGGAGACGAAGATAACTATGGCTACACCTTC. The encoded protein is CASSPTLHLPPGQGDEDNYGYTF.

As DNA, the CDR3 is TGTGCCTGGAGTTCTACCGGGACCCTCTACGAGCAGTACTTC. It codes for CAWSSTGTLYEQYF. The chain joins TRBV30 to TRBJ2-7; D possibly uses TRBD1 or TRBD2 (5 bases each). Trimming took off 2 bases at V and 3 bases at J, with 14 bases between the two ends. Per the germline V gene, CDR1 is GTSNPN and CDR2 is SVGIG (reference sequence). The CDR3 sequence is 14 residues long.

This rearrangement joins TRBV28 to TRBJ2-1; the D is unclear. This CDR3 comprises 15 residues. Deletions cut 5 bases from V and 2 bases from J, with 13 bases between. Germline values: CDR1 MDHEN, CDR2 SYDVKM. The CDR3, as DNA: TGTGCCAGCAGTACAACTACTTTACCCTACAATGAGCAGTTCTTC. Translating gives CASSTTTLPYNEQFF.

This chain uses TRBV14 with TRBJ2-2, with TRBD2 identical over 9 bases. Germline V gives CDR1 SGHDN, CDR2 FVKESK. This CDR3 has 18 residues. After removal of 0 bases from V and 7 bases from J, the junction contained 12 bases not matched to a gene. The CDR3 loop is CASSQEGLASGAGGELFF. CDR3 nucleotides: TGTGCCAGCAGCCAAGAGGGGCTTGCTAGCGGGGCCGGCGGGGAGCTGTTTTTT.

This chain uses TRBV9 with TRBJ1-2; 9 bases line up with TRBD1. The germline CDR1 and CDR2 sequences are SGDLS and YYNGEE. V lost 8 bases and J lost 6; bases outside the gene matches: 5. The CDR3 loop spans 12 amino acids. CDR3 coding DNA: TGTGCCAGTTACAGGGGGCGAGATGGCTACACCTTC. It specifies CASYRGRDGYTF. Full variable domain (remainder filled in from reference TRBV9 and TRBJ1-2): DSGVTQTPKHLITATGQRVTLRCSPRSGDLSVYWYQQSLDQGLQFLIQYYNGEERAKGNILERFSAQQFPDLHSELNLSSLELGDSALYFCASYRGRDGYTFGSGTRLTVV.

The gene calls are TRBV11-2 and TRBJ2-5, with D possibly being TRBD2 (6 bases). With 7 bases removed from V and 5 bases from J, the gap between germline ends came to 20 bases. There are 15 residues in the CDR3. Germline CDR1 reads SGHAT; CDR2 reads FQNNGV. The DNA of the CDR3 is TGTGCCAGCAACCCCCCGGGGGTGCTCGGGGAGACCCAGTACTTC. It is translated as CASNPPGVLGETQYF.

This clone was seen repeatedly, ten times or more. The chain joins TRBV14 to TRBJ2-2; a weak D match, TRBD1 (6 bases). Germline-derived CDR1 and CDR2 are SGHDN and FVKESK. This CDR3 is 17 amino acids long. The germline V and J ends were trimmed by 3 bases and 3 bases, with 17 bases remaining between them. The CDR3 sequence: CASSQSYRVRDTGELFF. The CDR3 region has the DNA TGTGCCAGCAGCCAGTCCTACAGGGTGCGCGACACCGGGGAGCTGTTTTTT.

V and J are TRBV6-1 and TRBJ2-7, with D perhaps TRBD1 (5 bases). This CDR3 comprises 14 residues. Trimming cost V 5 bases and J 1 base, with 12 bases left between them. Germline CDR1 MNHNS, CDR2 SASEGT. CDR3: CASSPRGGSYEQYF. The CDR3 coding sequence is TGTGCCAGCAGTCCAAGGGGCGGATCCTACGAGCAGTACTTC.

This CDR3 is CASSQDPEGGYEQYF. In DNA form, the CDR3 reads TGCGCCAGCAGCCAAGACCCAGAAGGGGGCTACGAGCAGTACTTC. The chain has TRBV4-1 and TRBJ2-7; D is possibly TRBD1 (6 bases). CDR3 length equals 15 residues. V lost 0 bases and J 3 bases, leaving 12 bases between the germline ends. The germline V gene encodes CDR1 MGHRA and CDR2 YSYEKL.

V usage is TRBV29-1 and J usage is TRBJ1-2; 12 nucleotides agree with TRBD1. Germline V gives CDR1 SQVTM, CDR2 ANQGSEA. The CDR3 loop spans 14 amino acids. Losses at the gene ends were 7 bases for V and 4 bases for J; bases not matched to a gene: 7. CDR3 sequence: CSAERDRGPYGYTF. CDR3 sequence (DNA): TGCAGCGCCGAAAGGGACAGGGGGCCCTATGGCTACACCTTC.

This chain joins TRBV27 and TRBJ2-7, with D perhaps matching TRBD1 or TRBD2 (6 bases each). CDR3 length: 12 residues. Germline CDR1 is MNHEY and CDR2 is SMNVEV (reference sequence). The V end was cut by 6 bases, the J end by 5 bases, with 11 bases between. The CDR3, as DNA: TGTGCCAGCAGACGGGGGCCCCACGAGCAGTACTTC. This gives the protein CASRRGPHEQYF.

V usage is TRBV10-1 and J usage is TRBJ2-3; D is possibly TRBD2 (5 bases). The CDR3 is made up of 18 amino acids. Trimming shortened V by 2 bases and J by 3 bases, and 21 bases separated the two germline ends. The germline V gene encodes CDR1 WNHNN and CDR2 SYGVQD (reference sequence). CDR3 nucleotide sequence: TGCGCCAGCAGTGAGCGCTTGGCTGGACTCGGGTTGACAGATACGCAGTATTTT. Protein: CASSERLAGLGLTDTQYF.

V usage is TRBV28 and J usage is TRBJ1-2, with D possibly TRBD1 on 5 matching bases. Trimming removed 3 bases at V and 7 bases at J, with 21 bases between. The CDR3 is 16 amino acids. CDR1 and CDR2 (germline): MDHEN, SYDVKM. CDR3 DNA sequence: TGTGCCAGCAGTTTTAAGCGACAGAACTCGGCCTCTGGCTACACCTTC. This sequence encodes CASSFKRQNSASGYTF.

The gene calls are TRBV4-1 and TRBJ1-2; 7 bases are shared with TRBD1. Unmatched junction bases numbered 12, after V lost 0 bases and J lost 8 bases. The CDR3 totals 16 residues. In germline, CDR1 is MGHRA, CDR2 YSYEKL. The DNA of the CDR3 is TGCGCCAGCAGCCAAGATCCGGGACAGTTCGAGGGGGGCTACACCTTC. As protein: CASSQDPGQFEGGYTF.

V gene TRBV7-8 combines with J gene TRBJ2-7, with D unresolved. Per germline, CDR1 SGHVS and CDR2 FQNEAQ. Trimming took 0 bases from V and 3 from J, leaving 9 bases between them. CDR3 length: 14 residues. CDR3 coding DNA: TGTGCCAGCAGCTTAGCCCCTTCACTCTACGAGCAGTACTTC. Translated, it gives CASSLAPSLYEQYF.

This chain links TRBV5-4 with TRBJ2-5, with 7 bases matching TRBD1. Germline V gives CDR1 SGHNT, CDR2 YYREEE (reference sequence). The CDR3 spans 16 residues. The ends lost 3 bases at V and 4 bases at J; junction bases unmatched: 12. CDR3 residues: CASSSRNRGWGETQYF. Here the CDR3 DNA reads TGTGCCAGCAGCTCCCGAAACAGGGGATGGGGAGAGACCCAGTACTTC.

This clone turned up a few times. The chain links TRBV5-1 to TRBJ2-7, with 9 bases lining up with TRBD1. Germline V gene lookup returns CDR1 SGHRS and CDR2 YFSETQ. Losses at the gene ends were 4 bases for V and 4 bases for J; bases not matched to a gene: 6. This CDR3 comprises 14 residues. The CDR3 is CASSPWTGEYEQYF. DNA for the CDR3: TGCGCCAGCAGCCCGTGGACAGGGGAGTACGAGCAGTACTTC.

The rearrangement links TRBV9 to TRBJ1-4; TRBD1 matches 7 bases. This CDR3 contains 15 residues. V shed 2 bases and J 7 bases; nucleotides not matched to a gene: 8. CDR1 is SGDLS, CDR2 YYNGEE, per germline. Here the CDR3 reads CASSVSGGLSEKLFF. The CDR3 DNA reads TGTGCCAGCAGCGTTTCAGGGGGATTGAGTGAAAAACTGTTTTTT.

This clone occurred once. The J gene is TRBJ2-1, the V gene TRBV4-1; D unclear. The CDR3 runs to 15 residues. From germline, CDR1 is MGHRA and CDR2 YSYEKL. Trimming shortened V by 1 base and J by 2 bases, and 9 bases separated the two germline ends. The CDR3 DNA reads TGCGCCAGCAGCCAAGGGAATAGCCCCTACAATGAGCAGTTCTTC. Residues: CASSQGNSPYNEQFF.